Described below is a single T cell receptor beta chain sequence and its context. This entry comes from a study of T-cell reconstitution after alpha-beta-depleted transplantation in children. During its preparation, the TCRbeta library received unique molecular identifiers. TCRdb redid the calling of the PCR reads with MiXCR, one entry per CDR3 protein. The table lists 800,000 to 1,000,000 distinct CDR3 sequences, about 29% of them singletons. The CDR3 covers 15 residues. V shed 1 base and J shed 2 bases, with 11 bases lying between them. Looked up from germline, CDR1 is SGHTA and CDR2 is FQGNSA. The material sequenced was PBMCs, mostly from graft donor cells, taken 360 days after TCRalphabeta/CD19-depleted stem cell transplant. This chain links TRBV7-2 with TRBJ1-2; possibly TRBD1 for D (6 bases). The sequence was obtained from a boy younger than two who had a stem cell transplant for SCID, so the T cells may come from the graft donor. CDR3 sequence (DNA): TGTGCCAGCAGCTTAGTAGGACAGATGAACTATGGCTACACCTTC. Residues: CASSLVGQMNYGYTF.